This T cell receptor (beta chain) was profiled in a study of blood T cell repertoires in COVID-19. Overall study: The origin of the acute and convalescent COVID-19 samples was the United States, Italy and Spain. T cells, B-cell-depleted T cells, or PBMCs provided the cDNA or gDNA that served as material.

Recruited during active infection, patients (from Seattle) were subsequently followed longitudinally. In the case of this clone: The germline gene is not matched at one end of the junction; a read error may be the cause.

CDR1 is SSHAT, CDR2 FNYEAQ, per germline (reference sequence). The CDR3 totals 15 residues. Authors' methods: Nucleated cell counts were estimated from reference gene primer amplification. TCRdb's table, derived via immunoSEQ multiplex PCR, lists solely in-frame clones and lacks some. That table gives V, J and clone size, and the DNA gave D and trimming. The sample lists about 200,000 clones, approximately 84% occurring once. The source is a woman aged 80 or over with COVID-19, enrolled during active disease. Sequencing was performed on peripheral blood. The chain links TRBV7-7 to TRBJ2-5, with 7 bases fitting TRBD2. CDR3 coding DNA: TGTGCTAGCAGCTTGGGGGAGGGGTACCAAGAGACCCAGTACTTC. It specifies CASSLGEGYQETQYF.